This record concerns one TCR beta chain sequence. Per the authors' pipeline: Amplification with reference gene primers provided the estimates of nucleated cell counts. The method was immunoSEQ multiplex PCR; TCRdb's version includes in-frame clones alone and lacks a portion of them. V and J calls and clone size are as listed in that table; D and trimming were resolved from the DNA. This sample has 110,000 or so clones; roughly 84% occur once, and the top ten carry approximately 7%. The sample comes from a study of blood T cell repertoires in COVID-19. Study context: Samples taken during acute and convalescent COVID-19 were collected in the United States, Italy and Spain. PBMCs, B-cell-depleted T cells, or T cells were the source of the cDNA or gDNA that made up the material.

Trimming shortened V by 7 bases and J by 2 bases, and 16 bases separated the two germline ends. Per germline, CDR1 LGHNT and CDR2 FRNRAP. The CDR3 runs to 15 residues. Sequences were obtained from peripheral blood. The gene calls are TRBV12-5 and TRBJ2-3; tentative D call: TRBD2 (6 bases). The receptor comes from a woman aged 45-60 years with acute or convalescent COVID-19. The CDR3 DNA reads TGTGCTAGTGATTCTAGGAGGGGTATCACAGATACGCAGTATTTT. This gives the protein CASDSRRGITDTQYF.